This entry features one TCR beta chain sequence. The sample belongs to a study of control samples from healthy donors and cancer patients. The V end lost 6 bases, the J end lost 3 bases, and 8 bases lay between the germline ends. The CDR3 totals 13 residues. The germline V gene encodes CDR1 MDHEN and CDR2 SYDVKM. Method: immunoSEQ multiplex PCR; TCRdb's copy keeps in-frame clones and lacks some. The sample shows about 50,000 clones, roughly 90% of them seen only once. V is TRBV28 and J is TRBJ2-2; D not certain. The TCR comes from a man between 50 and 59 years old with head and neck cancer. The specimen was PBMCs. As DNA, the CDR3 is TGTGCCAGCAGCCCTTACGACACCGGGGAGCTGTTTTTT. Translation gives CASSPYDTGELFF. Variable domain in full (rest from reference TRBV28 and TRBJ2-2): DVKVTQSSRYLVKRTGEKVFLECVQDMDHENMFWYRQDPGLGLRLIYFSYDVKMKEKGDIPEGYSVSREKKERFSLILESASTNQTSMYLCASSPYDTGELFFGEGSRLTVL.